A selection of T cell receptor beta chains follows, all from one sample in a study of CD8 T cells in Susac syndrome. Each CDR3 protein gets one entry after TCRdb re-called the immunoSEQ multiplex PCR reads with MiXCR. The sample records around 180,000 distinct CDR3 sequences, around 96% being singletons. Sequenced: CD8+ T cells from PBMCs. All receptors derive from a human donor with multiple sclerosis. Each CDR3 is given with its conserved first and last residue. Each record gives: J gene, D gene, clone size, V gene, CDR3 DNA, CDR3 protein. A D gene is named only where the DNA matches it firmly. Size values are once, few and many counts, or a class for expanded clones, and some rows have none.

TRBJ2-7 | TRBD1 | NA | TRBV9 | TGTGCCAGCAGCAACTATGGACAGGGTGAGTCCTACGAGCAGTACTTC | CASSNYGQGESYEQYF
TRBJ2-7 | TRBD2 | NA | TRBV14 | TGTGCCAGCAGCCAAGTGAGCGGGACGGTGTACGAGCAGTACTTC | CASSQVSGTVYEQYF
TRBJ1-1 | NA | NA | TRBV12-5 | TGTGCTAGTGAGGGGATCACTGAAGCTTTCTTT | CASEGITEAFF
TRBJ2-7 | TRBD1 | once | TRBV4-1 | TGCGCCAGCAGCCAAGATTCTGGGACAGGGATGAACGAGCAGTACTTC | CASSQDSGTGMNEQYF
TRBJ1-5 | NA | NA | TRBV28 | TGTGCCAGCACCGCGCTACAGGTTGATCAGCCCCAGCATTTT | CASTALQVDQPQHF
TRBJ2-5 | TRBD1 | NA | TRBV5-6 | TGTGCCAGCAGCTCGGGACAGGATCAAGAGACCCAGTACTTC | CASSSGQDQETQYF
TRBJ2-7 | NA | NA | TRBV7-9 | TGTGCCAGCATCCAGGCGTCGGGGGGCCCCTACGAGCAGTACTTC | CASIQASGGPYEQYF
TRBJ2-3 | NA | NA | TRBV29-1 | TGCAGCGTTGAAGATTGGGATACGCAGTATTTT | CSVEDWDTQYF
TRBJ1-2 | NA | NA | TRBV7-9 | TGTGCCAGCAGCTCGGACCGTGGCTACACCTTC | CASSSDRGYTF
TRBJ2-7 | TRBD1 | NA | TRBV27 | TGTGCCAGCAGTTCCCGGACAGGGATGCGGGAGCAGTACTTC | CASSSRTGMREQYF
TRBJ2-7 | NA | NA | TRBV27 | TGTGCCAGCGGGAGAGCAGGGTCCTACGAGCAGTACTTC | CASGRAGSYEQYF
TRBJ1-2 | TRBD1 | once | TRBV6-5 | TGTGCCAGCAGCAGCATGACAGGGGGTGACTATGGCTACACCTTC | CASSSMTGGDYGYTF
TRBJ2-6 | NA | NA | TRBV29-1 | TGCAGCGTTTGGGGGTCTGCTGGGGCCAACGTCCTGACTTTC | CSVWGSAGANVLTF
TRBJ1-2 | NA | NA | TRBV10-3 | TGTGCCATCAGTGAGGGTAACTATGGCTACACCTTC | CAISEGNYGYTF
TRBJ2-7 | NA | NA | TRBV27 | TGTGCCAGCAGTTTCGCTGCAGGAAACTACGAGCAGTACTTC | CASSFAAGNYEQYF
TRBJ2-7 | TRBD2 | NA | TRBV20-1 | TGCAGTGCTAGAGAACTAGCGAGAGGAGGCCTAGAGCAGTACTTC | CSARELARGGLEQYF
TRBJ2-1 | NA | NA | TRBV24-1 | TGTGCCACCAGTGATTTCGACAATGAGCAGTTCTTC | CATSDFDNEQFF
TRBJ1-2 | NA | NA | TRBV9 | TGTGCCAGCAGCGTAGTAGGATACGGCTACACCTTC | CASSVVGYGYTF
TRBJ2-7 | TRBD1 | NA | TRBV7-9 | TGTGCCAGCAGCCTATGGACAGGGGTGTACTTC | CASSLWTGVYF
TRBJ1-1 | NA | NA | TRBV15 | TGTGCCACCAGCAGAGATACACCCTCAGGGTGGAGAGACGGCACTGAAGCTTTCTTT | CATSRDTPSGWRDGTEAFF
TRBJ2-1 | NA | NA | TRBV29-1 | TGCAGCGTTGAAAAGGGGAATGAGCAGTTCTTC | CSVEKGNEQFF
TRBJ2-7 | NA | few | TRBV27 | TGTGCCAGCAGTCCTAGAGGCACCTACGAGCAGTACTTC | CASSPRGTYEQYF
TRBJ2-2 | TRBD1 | NA | TRBV29-1 | TGCAGCGTCGAAGACAGGGGGCTGAACACCGGGGAGCTGTTTTTT | CSVEDRGLNTGELFF
TRBJ2-7 | NA | NA | TRBV28 | TGTGCCAGCGCGGATGTGGAGCAGTACTTC | CASADVEQYF
TRBJ2-3 | TRBD2 | NA | TRBV13 | TGTGCCAGCAGCTTAGGGACTAGCGGGAGAAGCACAGATACGCAGTATTTT | CASSLGTSGRSTDTQYF
TRBJ2-1 | TRBD2 | NA | TRBV7-3 | TGTGCCAGCAGCCTCACTAGCGGATGGGATGAGCAGTTCTTC | CASSLTSGWDEQFF
TRBJ1-2 | TRBD1 | NA | TRBV20-1 | TGCAGTGTAACCTCCGGGACAGGGCATGGCTACACCTTC | CSVTSGTGHGYTF
TRBJ2-5 | NA | NA | TRBV4-2 | TGTGCCAGCAGCAACTCGGGACCCAAGTGGGAGACCCAGTACTTC | CASSNSGPKWETQYF
TRBJ2-4 | NA | once | TRBV20-1 | TGCAGTGCTATCTACCCCGGGCCCTTGGGCATTCAGTACTTC | CSAIYPGPLGIQYF
TRBJ2-4 | NA | NA | TRBV5-6 | TGTGCCAGCAGCAACTACAAAAACATTCAGTACTTC | CASSNYKNIQYF
TRBJ2-7 | NA | NA | TRBV2 | TGTGCCAGCAGAGATCCCGGGCAGGGGATGGTCGAGCAGTACTTC | CASRDPGQGMVEQYF
TRBJ2-3 | NA | NA | TRBV14 | TGTGCCAGCAGCCAAGTATCGGGACTCGTCACAGATACGCAGTATTTT | CASSQVSGLVTDTQYF
TRBJ1-2 | NA | NA | TRBV13 | TGTGCCAGCAGACCACAGCAAATCTATGGCTACACCTTC | CASRPQQIYGYTF
TRBJ2-7 | NA | NA | TRBV6-2/TRBV6-3 | TGTGCCAGCAGTTACTTCGGGGGATTAACCTACGAGCAGTACTTC | CASSYFGGLTYEQYF
TRBJ2-5 | NA | NA | TRBV11-1 | TGTGCCAGCAATTTGGGTGGGGAAGAGACCCAGTACTTC | CASNLGGEETQYF
TRBJ2-7 | NA | many | TRBV5-6 | TGTGCCAGCAGTCCCGGTTCCTACGAGCAGTACTTC | CASSPGSYEQYF
TRBJ2-7 | NA | once | TRBV12-3/TRBV12-4 | TGTGCCAGCAGCCAGAGAGGGGTTCGGGACTCCTACGAGCAGTACTTC | CASSQRGVRDSYEQYF
TRBJ1-4 | NA | NA | TRBV29-1 | TGCAGCGTTGTTGGAGGGGAGAACGAAAAACTGTTTTTT | CSVVGGENEKLFF
TRBJ2-1 | NA | NA | TRBV2 | TGTGCCAGCAGTGAAGCGCCGAGGTTAGGGGATGAGCAGTTCTTC | CASSEAPRLGDEQFF
TRBJ1-6 | NA | once | TRBV6-2/TRBV6-3 | TGTGCCAGCAGTCTCGCTTCCTATAATTCACCCCTCCACTTT | CASSLASYNSPLHF
TRBJ2-7 | TRBD2 | NA | TRBV12-3/TRBV12-4 | TGTGCCAGCAGTTTAGGGGCGGGAGGAGTCTACGAGCAGTACTTC | CASSLGAGGVYEQYF
TRBJ2-7 | NA | few | TRBV24-1 | TGTGCCACCAGTGACAGCTACGAGCAGTACTTC | CATSDSYEQYF
TRBJ1-2 | NA | NA | TRBV27 | TGTGCCAGCAGGGGACCGCGCTATGGCTACACCTTC | CASRGPRYGYTF
TRBJ1-1 | NA | NA | TRBV29-1 | TGCAGCGTTTGGAGGGACACTGAAGCTTTCTTT | CSVWRDTEAFF
TRBJ2-1 | TRBD2 | NA | TRBV20-1 | TGCAGTGCTAGGTCTCTAGCGGGACGATACAATGAGCAGTTCTTC | CSARSLAGRYNEQFF
TRBJ1-2 | NA | NA | TRBV6-5 | TGTGCCAGCAAGGGATCTAACTATGGCTACACCTTC | CASKGSNYGYTF
TRBJ2-6 | NA | NA | TRBV6-5 | TGTGCCAGCAGTTCGCACGTAACTCCTGGGGCCAACGTCCTGACTTTC | CASSSHVTPGANVLTF